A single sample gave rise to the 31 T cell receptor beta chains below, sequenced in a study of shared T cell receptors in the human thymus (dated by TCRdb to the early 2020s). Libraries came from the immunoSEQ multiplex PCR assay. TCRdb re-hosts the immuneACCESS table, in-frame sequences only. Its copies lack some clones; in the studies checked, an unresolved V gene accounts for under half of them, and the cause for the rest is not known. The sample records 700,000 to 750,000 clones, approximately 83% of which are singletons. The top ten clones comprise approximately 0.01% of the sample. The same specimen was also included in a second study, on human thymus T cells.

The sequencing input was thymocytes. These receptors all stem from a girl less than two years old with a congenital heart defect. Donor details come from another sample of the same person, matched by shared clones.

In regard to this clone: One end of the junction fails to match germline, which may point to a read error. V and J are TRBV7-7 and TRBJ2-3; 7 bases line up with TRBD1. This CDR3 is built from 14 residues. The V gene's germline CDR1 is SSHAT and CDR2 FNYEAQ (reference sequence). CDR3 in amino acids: CASSLDRATDTQYF. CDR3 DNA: TGTGCTAGCAGCCTTGACAGGGCCACAGATACGCAGTATTTT.

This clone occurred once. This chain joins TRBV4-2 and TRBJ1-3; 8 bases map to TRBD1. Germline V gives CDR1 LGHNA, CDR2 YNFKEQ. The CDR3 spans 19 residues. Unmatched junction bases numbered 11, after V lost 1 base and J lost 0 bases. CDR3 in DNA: TGTGCCAGCAGCCAAGGGGGCAGGACAGGGCCGTCCTCTGGAAACACCATATATTTT. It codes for CASSQGGRTGPSSGNTIYF.

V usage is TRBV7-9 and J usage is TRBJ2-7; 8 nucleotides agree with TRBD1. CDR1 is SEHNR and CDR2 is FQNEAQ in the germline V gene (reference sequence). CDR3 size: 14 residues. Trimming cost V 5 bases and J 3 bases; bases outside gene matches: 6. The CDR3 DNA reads TGTGCCAGCAGCCCCGGGACAGGACACTACGAGCAGTACTTC. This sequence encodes CASSPGTGHYEQYF.

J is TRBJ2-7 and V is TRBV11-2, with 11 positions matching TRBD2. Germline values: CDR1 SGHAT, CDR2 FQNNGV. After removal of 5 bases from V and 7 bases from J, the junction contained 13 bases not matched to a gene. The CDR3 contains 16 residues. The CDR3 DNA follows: TGTGCCAGCAGCCTCGGAGGTCTAGCGGGGGGTTGGGAGCAGTACTTC. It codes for CASSLGGLAGGWEQYF.

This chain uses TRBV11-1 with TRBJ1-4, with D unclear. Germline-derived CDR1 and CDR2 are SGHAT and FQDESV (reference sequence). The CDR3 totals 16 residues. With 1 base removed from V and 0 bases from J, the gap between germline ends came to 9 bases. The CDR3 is CASSLGREATNEKLFF. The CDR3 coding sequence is TGTGCCAGCAGCTTAGGGAGAGAGGCAACTAATGAAAAACTGTTTTTT.

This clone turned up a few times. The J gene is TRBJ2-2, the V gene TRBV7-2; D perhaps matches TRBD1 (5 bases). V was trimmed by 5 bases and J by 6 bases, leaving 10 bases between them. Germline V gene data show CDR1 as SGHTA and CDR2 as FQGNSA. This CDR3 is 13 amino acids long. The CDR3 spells CASSPYRSGELFF. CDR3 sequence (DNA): TGTGCCAGCAGCCCCTACAGGTCCGGGGAGCTGTTTTTT.

CDR3 loop: CASSPSRGGQPQHF. The CDR3, as DNA: TGTGCCAGCTCACCATCCAGGGGTGGTCAGCCCCAGCATTTT. V and J are TRBV18 and TRBJ1-5; D perhaps matches TRBD1 (6 bases). Trimming removed 2 bases from V and 6 bases from J, with 11 bases in between. The CDR3 loop spans 14 amino acids. Germline V gene data show CDR1 as KGHSH and CDR2 as LQKENI.

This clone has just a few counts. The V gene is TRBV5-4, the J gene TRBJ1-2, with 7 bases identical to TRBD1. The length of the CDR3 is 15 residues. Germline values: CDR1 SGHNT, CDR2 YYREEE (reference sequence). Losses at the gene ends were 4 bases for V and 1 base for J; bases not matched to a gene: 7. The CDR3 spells CASSPVDRDNYGYTF. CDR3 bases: TGTGCCAGCAGCCCCGTTGACAGGGATAACTATGGCTACACCTTC.

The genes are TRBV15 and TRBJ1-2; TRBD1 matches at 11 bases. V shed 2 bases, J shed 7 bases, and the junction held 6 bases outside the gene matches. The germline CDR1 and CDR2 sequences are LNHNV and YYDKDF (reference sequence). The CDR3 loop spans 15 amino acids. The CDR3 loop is CATSRRTGGRGGYTF. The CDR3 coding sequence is TGTGCCACCAGCAGACGGACAGGGGGCAGGGGTGGCTACACCTTC.

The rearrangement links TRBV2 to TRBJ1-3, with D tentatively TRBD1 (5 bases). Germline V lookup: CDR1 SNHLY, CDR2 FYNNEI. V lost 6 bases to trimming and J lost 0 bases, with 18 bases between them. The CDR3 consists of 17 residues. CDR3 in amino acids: CASRAFRGLDSGNTIYF. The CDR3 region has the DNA TGTGCCAGCAGAGCTTTTCGGGGGTTAGACTCTGGAAACACCATATATTTT.

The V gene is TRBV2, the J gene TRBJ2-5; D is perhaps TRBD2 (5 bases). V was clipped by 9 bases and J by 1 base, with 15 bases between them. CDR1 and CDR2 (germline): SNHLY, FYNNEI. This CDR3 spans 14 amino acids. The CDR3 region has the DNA TGTGCCAGGGCCGATCGGGGATCCCAAGAGACCCAGTACTTC. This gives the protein CARADRGSQETQYF. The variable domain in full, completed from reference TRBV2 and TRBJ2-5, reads EPEVTQTPSHQVTQMGQEVILRCVPISNHLYFYWYRQILGQKVEFLVSFYNNEISEKSEIFDDQFSVERPDGSNFTLKIRSTKLEDSAMYFCARADRGSQETQYFGPGTRLLVL.

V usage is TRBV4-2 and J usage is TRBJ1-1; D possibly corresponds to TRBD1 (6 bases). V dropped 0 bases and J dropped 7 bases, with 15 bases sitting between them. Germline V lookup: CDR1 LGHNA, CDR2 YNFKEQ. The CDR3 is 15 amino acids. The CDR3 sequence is CASSQEVWGQGEAFF. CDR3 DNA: TGTGCCAGCAGCCAAGAGGTGTGGGGGCAGGGTGAAGCTTTCTTT.

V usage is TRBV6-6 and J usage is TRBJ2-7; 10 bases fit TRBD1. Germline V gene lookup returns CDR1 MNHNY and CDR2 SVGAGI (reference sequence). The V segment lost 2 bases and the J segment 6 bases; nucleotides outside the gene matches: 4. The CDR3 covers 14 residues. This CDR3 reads CASSYPDRGSEQYF. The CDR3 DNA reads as TGTGCCAGCAGTTACCCGGACAGGGGGAGCGAGCAGTACTTC.

CDR3 nucleotide sequence: TGCGCCAGCAGCGGGGACAGGACTGGCTACACCTTC. Protein: CASSGDRTGYTF. V and J are TRBV5-1 and TRBJ1-2; 8 nucleotides line up with TRBD1. The J segment lost 7 bases and the V segment lost 4 bases, leaving 3 bases of the junction unmatched. The length of the CDR3 is 12 residues. Germline V gene lookup returns CDR1 SGHRS and CDR2 YFSETQ.

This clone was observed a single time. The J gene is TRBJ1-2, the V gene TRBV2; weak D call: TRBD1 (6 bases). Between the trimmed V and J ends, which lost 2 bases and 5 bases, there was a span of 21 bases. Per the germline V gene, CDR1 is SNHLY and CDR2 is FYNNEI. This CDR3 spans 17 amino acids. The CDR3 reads CASSEPKGGQPAYGYTF. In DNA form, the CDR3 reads TGTGCCAGCAGTGAACCCAAGGGGGGGCAGCCAGCTTATGGCTACACCTTC.

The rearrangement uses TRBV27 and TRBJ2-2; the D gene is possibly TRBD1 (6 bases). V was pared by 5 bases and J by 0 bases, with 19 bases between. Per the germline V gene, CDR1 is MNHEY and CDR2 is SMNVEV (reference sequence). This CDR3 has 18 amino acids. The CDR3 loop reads CASSKPGHHPSNTGELFF. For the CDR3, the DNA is TGTGCCAGCAGTAAACCGGGACACCACCCTTCGAACACCGGGGAGCTGTTTTTT.

The DNA of the CDR3 is TGTGCCAGCAGCAAACCTCCGGGGGACACTGAAGCTTTCTTT. Translation: CASSKPPGDTEAFF. The chain combines TRBV14 with TRBJ1-1, with D perhaps TRBD1 (5 bases). Trimming removed 5 bases from V and 3 bases from J, with 13 bases in between. Per the germline V gene, CDR1 is SGHDN and CDR2 is FVKESK. The CDR3 length is 14 residues.

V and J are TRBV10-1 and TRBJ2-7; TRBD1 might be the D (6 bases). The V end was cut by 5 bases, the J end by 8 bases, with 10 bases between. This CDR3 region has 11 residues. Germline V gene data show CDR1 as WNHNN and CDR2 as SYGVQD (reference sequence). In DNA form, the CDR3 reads TGCGCCAGCAGTATACAGGGCAAGCAGTACTTC. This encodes CASSIQGKQYF.

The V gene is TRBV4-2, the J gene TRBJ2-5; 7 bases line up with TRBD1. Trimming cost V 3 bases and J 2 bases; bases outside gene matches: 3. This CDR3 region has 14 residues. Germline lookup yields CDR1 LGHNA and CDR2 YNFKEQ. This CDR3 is CASSHRGQQETQYF. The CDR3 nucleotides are TGTGCCAGCAGCCATAGGGGACAGCAAGAGACCCAGTACTTC.

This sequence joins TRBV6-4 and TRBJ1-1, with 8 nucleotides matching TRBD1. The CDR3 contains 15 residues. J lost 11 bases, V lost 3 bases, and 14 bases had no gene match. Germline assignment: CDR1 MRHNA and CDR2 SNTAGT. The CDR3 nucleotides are TGTGCCAGCAGTGATTCCCCCGGGACAGGATGTGGGGCTTTCTTT. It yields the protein CASSDSPGTGCGAFF.

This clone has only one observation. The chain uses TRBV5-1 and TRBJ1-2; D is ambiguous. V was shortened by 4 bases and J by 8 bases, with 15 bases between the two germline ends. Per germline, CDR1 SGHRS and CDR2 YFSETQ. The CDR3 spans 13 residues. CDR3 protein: CASSPTPGVGYTF. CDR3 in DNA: TGCGCCAGCAGCCCAACACCCGGGGTCGGCTACACCTTC.

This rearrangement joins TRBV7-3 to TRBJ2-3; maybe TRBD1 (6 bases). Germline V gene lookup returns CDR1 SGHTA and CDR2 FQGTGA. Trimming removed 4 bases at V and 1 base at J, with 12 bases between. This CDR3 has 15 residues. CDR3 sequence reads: CASSSNRVRTDTQYF. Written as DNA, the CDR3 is TGTGCCAGCAGCTCGAACAGGGTCCGCACAGATACGCAGTATTTT.

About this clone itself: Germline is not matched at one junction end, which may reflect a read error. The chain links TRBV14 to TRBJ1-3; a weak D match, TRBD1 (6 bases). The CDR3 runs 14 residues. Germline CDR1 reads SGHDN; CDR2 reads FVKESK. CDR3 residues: CASSQGTVGNAIYF. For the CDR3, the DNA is TGTGCCAGCAGCCAAGGGACAGTAGGAAACGCCATATATTTT.

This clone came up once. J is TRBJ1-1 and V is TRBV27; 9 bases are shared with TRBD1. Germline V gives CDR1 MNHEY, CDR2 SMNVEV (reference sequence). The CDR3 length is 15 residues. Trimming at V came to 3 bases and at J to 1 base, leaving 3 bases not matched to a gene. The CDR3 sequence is CASSLDRGGNTEAFF. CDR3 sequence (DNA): TGTGCCAGCAGTTTGGACAGGGGCGGGAACACTGAAGCTTTCTTT.

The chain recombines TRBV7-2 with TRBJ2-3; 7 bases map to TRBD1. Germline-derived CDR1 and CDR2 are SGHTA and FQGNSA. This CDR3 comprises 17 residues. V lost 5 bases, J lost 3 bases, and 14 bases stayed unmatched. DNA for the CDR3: TGTGCCAGCAGCCGCCGACAGGGCCCCTGTGAAACAGATACGCAGTATTTT. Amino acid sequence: CASSRRQGPCETDTQYF.

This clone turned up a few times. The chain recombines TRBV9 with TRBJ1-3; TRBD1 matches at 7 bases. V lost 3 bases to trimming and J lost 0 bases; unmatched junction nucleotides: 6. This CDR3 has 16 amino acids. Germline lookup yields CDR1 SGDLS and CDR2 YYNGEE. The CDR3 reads CASSGTGRSSGNTIYF. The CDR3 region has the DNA TGTGCCAGCAGCGGGACAGGCCGAAGCTCTGGAAACACCATATATTTT.

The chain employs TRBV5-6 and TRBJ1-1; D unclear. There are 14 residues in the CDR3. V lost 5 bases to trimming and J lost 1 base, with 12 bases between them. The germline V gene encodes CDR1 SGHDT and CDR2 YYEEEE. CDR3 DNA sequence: TGTGCCAGCAGTTGGCGGGTAGAGAACACTGAAGCTTTCTTT. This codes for CASSWRVENTEAFF. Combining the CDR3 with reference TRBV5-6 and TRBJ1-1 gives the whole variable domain DAGVTQSPTHLIKTRGQQVTLRCSPKSGHDTVSWYQQALGQGPQFIFQYYEEEERQRGNFPDRFSGHQFPNYSSELNVNALLLGDSALYLCASSWRVENTEAFFGQGTRLTVV.

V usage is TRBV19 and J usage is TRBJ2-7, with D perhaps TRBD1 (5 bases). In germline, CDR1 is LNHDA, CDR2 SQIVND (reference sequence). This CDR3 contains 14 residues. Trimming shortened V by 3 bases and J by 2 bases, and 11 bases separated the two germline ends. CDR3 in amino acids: CASSINRSAYEQYF. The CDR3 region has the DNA TGTGCCAGTAGTATCAACAGGTCAGCCTACGAGCAGTACTTC.

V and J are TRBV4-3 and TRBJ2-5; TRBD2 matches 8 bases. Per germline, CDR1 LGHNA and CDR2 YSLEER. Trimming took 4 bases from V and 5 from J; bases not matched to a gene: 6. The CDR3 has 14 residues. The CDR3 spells CASSPRGGGETQYF. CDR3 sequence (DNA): TGCGCCAGCAGCCCACGGGGGGGCGGTGAGACCCAGTACTTC.

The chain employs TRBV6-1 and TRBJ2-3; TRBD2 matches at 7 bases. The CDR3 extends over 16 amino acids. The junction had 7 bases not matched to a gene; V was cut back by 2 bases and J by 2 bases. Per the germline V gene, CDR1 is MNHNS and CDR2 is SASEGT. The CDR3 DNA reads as TGTGCCAGCAGTGAAATGCGACTAGCTCTCACAGATACGCAGTATTTT. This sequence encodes CASSEMRLALTDTQYF.

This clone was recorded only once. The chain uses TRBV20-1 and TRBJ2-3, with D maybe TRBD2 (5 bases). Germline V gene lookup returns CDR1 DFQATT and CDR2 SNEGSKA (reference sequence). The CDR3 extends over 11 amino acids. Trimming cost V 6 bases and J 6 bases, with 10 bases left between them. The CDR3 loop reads CSAGMADTQYF. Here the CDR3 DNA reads TGCAGTGCCGGGATGGCCGATACGCAGTATTTT.